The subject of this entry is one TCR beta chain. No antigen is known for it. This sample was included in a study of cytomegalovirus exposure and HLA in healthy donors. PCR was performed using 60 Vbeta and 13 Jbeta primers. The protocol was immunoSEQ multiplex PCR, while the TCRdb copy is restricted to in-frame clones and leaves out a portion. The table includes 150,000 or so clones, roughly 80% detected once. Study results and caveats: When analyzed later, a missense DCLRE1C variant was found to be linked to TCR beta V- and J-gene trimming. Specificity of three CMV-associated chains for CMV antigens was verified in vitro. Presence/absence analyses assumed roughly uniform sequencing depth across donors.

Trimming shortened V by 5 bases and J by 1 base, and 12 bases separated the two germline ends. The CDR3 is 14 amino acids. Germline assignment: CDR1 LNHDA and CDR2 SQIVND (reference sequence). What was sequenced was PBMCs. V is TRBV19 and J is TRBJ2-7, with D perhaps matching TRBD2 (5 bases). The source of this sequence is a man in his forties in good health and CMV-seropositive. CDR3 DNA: TGTGCCAGTAGTTTCACCGGGGAATCCTACGAGCAGTACTTC. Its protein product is CASSFTGESYEQYF.